The present T cell receptor (beta chain) was sequenced within a study of shared clonotypes between healthy human individuals. With 5 bases removed from V and 5 bases from J, the gap between germline ends came to 15 bases. CDR3 length equals 14 residues. Germline V lookup: CDR1 SGHDN, CDR2 FVKESK. Repertoires were generated with immunoSEQ multiplex PCR, while TCRdb's copy carries only in-frame clones and drops some. The table records fewer than 3 million clones, about nine tenths of them present only once. Input material: naive CD4+ T cells from PBMCs. Subset noted: CD45RA+ positively selected. This sequence joins TRBV14 and TRBJ2-5, with D tentatively TRBD1 or TRBD2 (5 bases each). This clonotype originated in a young man in good health. Some clones in this sample may be carry-over from other donors' samples. DNA of the CDR3: TGTGCCAGCAGCTCGGGGCCCGGAAGGGAGACCCAGTACTTC. Translated, it gives CASSSGPGRETQYF.